The 18 T cell receptor beta chains reported below all come from one sample, sequenced in a study of CD8 T cells in Susac syndrome (dated by TCRdb to about 2019). The library was obtained by the immunoSEQ multiplex PCR assay. RNA was extracted using the RNeasy kit, and about 0.45 to 1 ug of the RNA was reverse transcribed with random hexamers. In-frame beta chains were kept once TCRdb had trimmed the public reads at Q25 with fastp and called clones with MiXCR. Identical CDR3 proteins give one entry, which carries the most common genes and DNA. Recorded for this sample are approximately 170,000 distinct CDR3 sequences; about 92% of them occurred a single time. Roughly 0.08% of the sample comes from the top ten. Sequencing was carried out using CD4+ T cells from PBMCs. The receptors here all came from a human donor in good health.

The chain uses TRBV20-1 and TRBJ2-1, with D possibly matching TRBD1 (5 bases). The CDR3 extends over 13 amino acids. Trimming cost V 8 bases and J 5 bases, with 16 bases left between them. From germline, CDR1 is DFQATT and CDR2 SNEGSKA (reference sequence). This CDR3 is CSPYGHFNNEQFF. The CDR3 bases are TGCAGTCCTTACGGACACTTTAACAATGAGCAGTTCTTC.

This sequence joins TRBV6-5 and TRBJ1-1; D is unresolved. The CDR3 contains 14 residues. Trimming took 3 bases from V and 1 from J, leaving 9 bases between them. Germline values: CDR1 MNHEY, CDR2 SVGAGI. This chain's CDR3 is CASSYRAGNTEAFF. The CDR3 DNA follows: TGTGCCAGCAGTTATAGGGCAGGGAACACTGAAGCTTTCTTT.

The chain carries TRBV6-5 and TRBJ1-2, with 7 bases identical to TRBD1. CDR3 length: 13 amino acids. Germline values: CDR1 MNHEY, CDR2 SVGAGI. Trimming took 6 bases from V and 6 from J; bases not matched to a gene: 7. The CDR3 protein is CASREGALDGYTF. The CDR3 coding sequence is TGTGCCAGCAGGGAGGGGGCCTTGGATGGCTACACCTTC.

The chain has TRBV29-1 and TRBJ1-4; a weak D match, TRBD1 (5 bases). Trimming shortened V by 6 bases and J by 6 bases, and 17 bases separated the two germline ends. CDR3 size: 14 residues. Germline V lookup: CDR1 SQVTM, CDR2 ANQGSEA. Here the CDR3 DNA reads TGCAGCGTCAAACGACAGCGATTGGATGAAAAACTGTTTTTT. Its translation: CSVKRQRLDEKLFF. The full variable domain, rest sourced from reference TRBV29-1 and TRBJ1-4, is SAVISQKPSRDICQRGTSLTIQCQVDSQVTMMFWYRQQPGQSLTLIATANQGSEATYESGFVIDKFPISRPNLTFSTLTVSNMSPEDSSIYLCSVKRQRLDEKLFFGSGTQLSVL.

This clonotype was picked up one time. V and J are TRBV3-1 and TRBJ1-1; no reliable D call. From germline, CDR1 is LGHDT and CDR2 YNNKEL (reference sequence). This CDR3 has 15 amino acids. Trimming removed 1 base from V and 0 bases from J, with 9 bases in between. The CDR3 sequence: CASSQGTYMNTEAFF. DNA of the CDR3: TGTGCCAGCAGCCAAGGTACATACATGAACACTGAAGCTTTCTTT.

The chain links TRBV20-1 to TRBJ2-3; 8 bases align to TRBD2. The trim removed 0 bases at V and 4 bases at J, leaving 3 bases unmatched. The germline CDR1 and CDR2 sequences are DFQATT and SNEGSKA (reference sequence). The CDR3 extends over 14 amino acids. CDR3 nucleotides: TGCAGTGCTAGAGAGGGGCGGGAGGCAGATACGCAGTATTTT. Translation gives CSAREGREADTQYF.

The chain uses TRBV5-1 and TRBJ2-1; D is possibly TRBD2 (6 bases). The length of the CDR3 is 14 residues. Germline-derived CDR1 and CDR2 are SGHRS and YFSETQ. Trimming removed 4 bases from V and 6 bases from J, with 14 bases in between. The CDR3 spells CASSPLLAINEQFF. The CDR3 bases are TGCGCCAGCAGCCCGCTGCTAGCGATCAATGAGCAGTTCTTC.

This chain links TRBV4-2 with TRBJ2-1, with no clear D. CDR3 length: 17 amino acids. Per germline, CDR1 LGHNA and CDR2 YNFKEQ. V was cut by 0 bases and J by 3 bases, with 15 bases left in between. The CDR3 region is CASSQDPLGPYYNEQFF. The CDR3 DNA is TGTGCCAGCAGCCAAGATCCTCTAGGCCCTTACTACAATGAGCAGTTCTTC.

The gene calls are TRBV29-1 and TRBJ1-1, with 10 bases lining up with TRBD1. The CDR3 contains 16 residues. Losses at the gene ends were 7 bases for V and 0 bases for J; bases not matched to a gene: 11. The V gene's germline CDR1 is SQVTM and CDR2 ANQGSEA. The CDR3 DNA reads TGCAGCGCTGCCGACAGGGGGCAGGCATTGAACACTGAAGCTTTCTTT. Its protein product is CSAADRGQALNTEAFF.

The chain couples TRBV4-3 to TRBJ1-1; D might be TRBD1 (5 bases). V gave up 2 bases and J gave up 4 bases, with 11 bases separating them. The CDR3 length is 14 residues. Germline V gene data show CDR1 as LGHNA and CDR2 as YSLEER. CDR3 DNA sequence: TGCGCCAGCAGCCAACAGACAGTGGGCACTGAAGCTTTCTTT. It specifies CASSQQTVGTEAFF.

The chain combines TRBV18 with TRBJ2-2, with TRBD2 as a possible D gene (5 bases). The CDR3 is 16 residues long. V dropped 0 bases and J dropped 1 base, with 9 bases sitting between them. Germline CDR1 is KGHSH and CDR2 is LQKENI. This chain's CDR3 is CASSPPGVGNTGELFF. DNA of the CDR3: TGTGCCAGCTCACCACCCGGGGTGGGGAACACCGGGGAGCTGTTTTTT.

This chain uses TRBV27 with TRBJ2-1; TRBD1 might be the D (5 bases). Germline values: CDR1 MNHEY, CDR2 SMNVEV (reference sequence). The CDR3 spans 14 residues. The ends were cut back, 8 bases at V and 6 bases at J, with 17 bases in the middle. The CDR3 protein is CASAVGADSNEQFF. In DNA form, the CDR3 reads TGTGCCAGCGCTGTAGGGGCAGATAGCAATGAGCAGTTCTTC.

The chain joins TRBV5-1 to TRBJ1-1; D gene ambiguous. V was shortened by 0 bases and J by 0 bases, with 12 bases between the two germline ends. Germline loops: CDR1 SGHRS, CDR2 YFSETQ. This CDR3 comprises 16 residues. DNA for the CDR3: TGCGCCAGCAGCTTGGCTGGTGGCAGATTGAACACTGAAGCTTTCTTT. Translating it yields CASSLAGGRLNTEAFF.

The V call is TRBV20-1, the J call TRBJ2-5; 7 bases are shared with TRBD2. The CDR3 has 15 residues. After removal of 8 bases from V and 2 bases from J, the junction contained 14 bases not matched to a gene. The germline V gene has CDR1 DFQATT and CDR2 SNEGSKA (reference sequence). The CDR3 DNA is TGCAGTATGCTATCCCCTGCGGGGGATCAAGAGACCCAGTACTTC. Translation gives CSMLSPAGDQETQYF.

V gene TRBV5-4 combines with J gene TRBJ1-4; 7 nucleotides line up with TRBD1. The CDR3 is 14 amino acids. V lost 4 bases, J lost 2 bases, and 2 bases stayed unmatched. CDR1 is SGHNT, CDR2 YYREEE, per germline (reference sequence). CDR3 sequence reads: CASSPGQTNEKLFF. In nucleotides, the CDR3 is TGTGCCAGCAGCCCGGGACAGACTAATGAAAAACTGTTTTTT.

This clonotype has a single count. The chain employs TRBV7-9 and TRBJ2-5, with unresolved D. The V gene lost 2 bases and the J gene lost 1 base, with 11 bases spanning the gap. This CDR3 region has 15 residues. Germline loops: CDR1 SEHNR, CDR2 FQNEAQ (reference sequence). CDR3 amino acids: CASSLWSGFQETQYF. DNA for the CDR3: TGTGCCAGCAGCTTATGGTCAGGTTTCCAAGAGACCCAGTACTTC.

The chain combines TRBV10-2 with TRBJ2-1; D tentatively fits TRBD1 or TRBD2 (5 bases each). V lost 8 bases and J lost 6, with 20 bases in between. The length of the CDR3 is 15 residues. The germline V gene encodes CDR1 WSHSY and CDR2 SAAADI. In DNA form, the CDR3 reads TGCGCCAGCCGCAGTCGGGGTGGGACCCTCAATGAGCAGTTCTTC. This encodes CASRSRGGTLNEQFF.

The chain joins TRBV7-9 to TRBJ2-3; 11 bases are a match to TRBD2. The CDR3 is 16 amino acids. The V and J ends lost 4 bases and 5 bases, in that order; junction bases with no gene match: 8. The germline V gene encodes CDR1 SEHNR and CDR2 FQNEAQ (reference sequence). CDR3 DNA: TGTGCCAGCAGCTATAGCGGGGGGGCACCAGAAGATACGCAGTATTTT. This codes for CASSYSGGAPEDTQYF.